Below, 6 T cell receptor beta chains from the same sample are listed, as sequenced in a study of neoadjuvant anti-PD-1 for oral cavity cancer (dated by TCRdb to 2020 to 2023). The time point label for this specimen denotes: after neoadjuvant nivolumab, at surgical resection. Library creation used the immunoSEQ multiplex PCR assay. TCRdb carries this immuneACCESS record with in-frame sequences only. Its versions omit some clonotypes, under half of them owing to an unresolved V gene in the studies checked, with the rest unexplained. This sample holds 65,000 to 70,000 clones; roughly 90% were observed only once. The ten largest clones represent around 3% of the sample. Material: PBMCs, obtained after nivolumab (anti-PD-1) treatment. Receptors were obtained from a person aged 35-79 years with oral cavity squamous cell carcinoma.

The gene calls are TRBV27 and TRBJ1-1; D perhaps matches TRBD1 (5 bases). V was trimmed by 8 bases and J by 3 bases, leaving 13 bases between them. The CDR3 extends over 13 amino acids. Per germline, CDR1 MNHEY and CDR2 SMNVEV (reference sequence). The CDR3 sequence: CASRLMGDTEAFF. CDR3 nucleotide sequence: TGTGCCAGCCGGCTAATGGGGGACACTGAAGCTTTCTTT.

This clone was picked up one time. The J gene is TRBJ2-7, the V gene TRBV10-2; D unresolved. V shed 0 bases and J shed 2 bases, with 5 bases lying between them. CDR1 WSHSY and CDR2 SAAADI come from the germline V gene. The CDR3 consists of 13 residues. In DNA form, the CDR3 reads TGCGCCAGCAGTGAGTCAGGACCCTACGAGCAGTACTTC. Translating it yields CASSESGPYEQYF.

The chain joins TRBV21-1 to TRBJ2-5; TRBD2, as called in the table, went unchecked against the DNA. TRBV21-1 is annotated as a pseudogene. The CDR3 loop spans 18 amino acids. In DNA, the CDR3 is TGTGCCAGCAGCAAAATTAAGGGCAAAGCGGGAGGCCGGGGGACCCAGTACTTC. It is translated as CASSKIKGKAGGRGTQYF.

The rearrangement links TRBV4-1 to TRBJ2-2, with unresolved D. Trimming took off 1 base at V and 0 bases at J, with 9 bases between the two ends. The CDR3 runs 16 residues. The germline V gene encodes CDR1 MGHRA and CDR2 YSYEKL. DNA of the CDR3: TGCGCCAGCAGCCAAGGTCGACTTTCGAACACCGGGGAGCTGTTTTTT. Its protein is CASSQGRLSNTGELFF.

The chain couples TRBV19 to TRBJ1-5; D is ambiguous. Germline V gene data show CDR1 as LNHDA and CDR2 as SQIVND (reference sequence). V lost 10 bases and J lost 0, with 13 bases in between. The CDR3 sequence is 14 residues long. The chain's CDR3 is CATTQGLSNQPQHF. For the CDR3, the DNA is TGTGCCACGACACAAGGGCTTAGCAATCAGCCCCAGCATTTT.

The V call is TRBV5-1, the J call TRBJ1-2; unclear D gene. The CDR3 runs 18 residues. Germline values: CDR1 SGHRS, CDR2 YFSETQ. The germline V and J ends were trimmed by 4 bases and 0 bases, with 22 bases remaining between them. The CDR3, as DNA: TGCGCCAGCAGCACAGACTTAACAACCGGGAGAGCTAACTATGGCTACACCTTC. Amino acid sequence: CASSTDLTTGRANYGYTF. Full variable domain (remainder filled in from reference TRBV5-1 and TRBJ1-2): KAGVTQTPRYLIKTRGQQVTLSCSPISGHRSVSWYQQTPGQGLQFLFEYFSETQRNKGNFPGRFSGRQFSNSRSEMNVSTLELGDSALYLCASSTDLTTGRANYGYTFGSGTRLTVV.